What follows are 6 T cell receptor beta chains derived from one specimen sequenced in a study of human T cells and chemical hapten exposure. Described time point: patch test 1, 2 weeks after DPC sensitization. Specified treatment: therapeutic diphenylcyclopropenone sensitization with weekly scalp DPC. TCRdb used MiXCR to reprocess the RACE reads, holding one entry per CDR3 protein. The sample lists 74,000 or so distinct CDR3 sequences; 12% were seen once. The source was whole blood, collected in connection with sensitization to the hapten diphenylcyclopropenone (DPC). Source of these receptors: a woman in her sixties with alopecia areata. Some clones in this sample may be carry-over from other donors' samples.

This clonotype appeared many times. This chain's CDR3 is CASSPDILSYNEQFF. Written as DNA, the CDR3 is TGTGCCAGCTCACCCGACATCCTCTCCTACAATGAGCAGTTCTTC. The chain combines TRBV18 with TRBJ2-1, with D hard to call. CDR1 is KGHSH and CDR2 is LQKENI in the germline V gene. V was cut by 3 bases and J by 0 bases, with 9 bases left in between. CDR3 length: 15 amino acids.

The genes are TRBV20-1 and TRBJ1-5; D is ambiguous. V lost 3 bases, J lost 7 bases, and 16 bases lay in between. From germline, CDR1 is DFQATT and CDR2 SNEGSKA (reference sequence). This CDR3 spans 14 amino acids. The CDR3 region is CSASSSGVGQPQHF. The CDR3 DNA reads as TGCAGTGCTAGCAGTAGCGGGGTTGGACAGCCCCAGCATTTT.

This clonotype was observed at least ten times. The CDR3 DNA follows: TGTGCCAGCTCACCACGGCCGGACCGGGGCACTGAAGCTTTCTTT. It yields the protein CASSPRPDRGTEAFF. The V gene is TRBV18, the J gene TRBJ1-1, with D unclear. The CDR3 totals 15 residues. V lost 1 base to trimming and J lost 4 bases, with 13 bases between them. Per germline, CDR1 KGHSH and CDR2 LQKENI. Full variable domain (missing parts from reference TRBV18 and TRBJ1-1): NAGVMQNPRHLVRRRGQEARLRCSPMKGHSHVYWYRQLPEEGLKFMVYLQKENIIDESGMPKERFSAEFPKEGPSILRIQQVVRGDSAAYFCASSPRPDRGTEAFFGQGTRLTVV.

CDR3 DNA sequence: TGTGCCAGCAGCCAAGATCTGGGGGATCAGCCCCAGCATTTT. Translated, it gives CASSQDLGDQPQHF. This chain uses TRBV3-1 with TRBJ1-5; D perhaps matches TRBD1 (5 bases). The CDR3 runs to 14 residues. Germline loops: CDR1 LGHDT, CDR2 YNNKEL (reference sequence). Deletions cut 0 bases from V and 5 bases from J, with 8 bases between.

This clonotype was seen only a few times. The CDR3 protein is CASSWDRGTEQYF. Here the CDR3 DNA reads TGCGCCAGCAGCTGGGACAGGGGGACCGAGCAGTACTTC. The gene calls are TRBV5-1 and TRBJ2-7; 11 nucleotides align to TRBD1. V gave up 3 bases and J gave up 6 bases; unmatched junction bases: 2. Germline CDR1 reads SGHRS; CDR2 reads YFSETQ. The CDR3 is 13 residues long. The variable domain in full, completed from reference TRBV5-1 and TRBJ2-7, reads KAGVTQTPRYLIKTRGQQVTLSCSPISGHRSVSWYQQTPGQGLQFLFEYFSETQRNKGNFPGRFSGRQFSNSRSEMNVSTLELGDSALYLCASSWDRGTEQYFGPGTRLTVT.

The table lists this clonotype with a few counts. The rearrangement uses TRBV18 and TRBJ2-7; 7 bases are shared with TRBD1. CDR1 and CDR2 (germline): KGHSH, LQKENI. V lost 3 bases and J lost 11; bases outside the gene matches: 7. This CDR3 contains 12 residues. The CDR3 DNA follows: TGTGCCAGCTCACCCACCTCGCAGGGGGAGTACTTC. Translating gives CASSPTSQGEYF.